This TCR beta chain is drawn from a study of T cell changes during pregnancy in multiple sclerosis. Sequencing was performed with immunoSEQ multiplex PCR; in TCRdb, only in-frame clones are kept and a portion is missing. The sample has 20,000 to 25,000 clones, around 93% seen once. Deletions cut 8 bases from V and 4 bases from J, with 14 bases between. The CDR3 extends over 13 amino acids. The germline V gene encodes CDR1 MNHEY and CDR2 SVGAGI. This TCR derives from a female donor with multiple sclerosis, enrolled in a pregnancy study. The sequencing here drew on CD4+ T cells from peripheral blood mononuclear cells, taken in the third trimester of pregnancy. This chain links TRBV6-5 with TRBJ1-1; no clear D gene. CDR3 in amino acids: CASGVLEGTEAFF. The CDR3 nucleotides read TGTGCCAGCGGAGTGTTAGAGGGCACTGAAGCTTTCTTT.